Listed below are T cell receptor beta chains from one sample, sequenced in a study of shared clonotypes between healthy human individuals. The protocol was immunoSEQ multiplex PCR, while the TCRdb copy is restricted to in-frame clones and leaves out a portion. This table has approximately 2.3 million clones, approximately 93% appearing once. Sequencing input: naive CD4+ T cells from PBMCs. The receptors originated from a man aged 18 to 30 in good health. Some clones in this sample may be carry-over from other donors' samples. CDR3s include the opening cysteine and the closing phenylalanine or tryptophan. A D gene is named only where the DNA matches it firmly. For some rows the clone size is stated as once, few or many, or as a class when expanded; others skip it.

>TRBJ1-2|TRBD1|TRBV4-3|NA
TGCGCCAGCAGCCAAGGCACCGGACAGGGGGCGGATGGCTACACCTTC
CASSQGTGQGADGYTF
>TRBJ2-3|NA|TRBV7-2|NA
TGTGCCAGCAGTCTAGGAACGGGGGAAGGAGATACGCAGTATTTT
CASSLGTGEGDTQYF
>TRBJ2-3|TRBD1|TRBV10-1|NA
TGCGCCAGCAGTCTCCAGGGGGCAGATACGCAGTATTTT
CASSLQGADTQYF
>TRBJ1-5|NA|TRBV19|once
TGTGCCAGTAGTCCCCGACAGTCAGGTTCGGGCAATCAGCCCCAGCATTTT
CASSPRQSGSGNQPQHF
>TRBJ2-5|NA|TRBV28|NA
TGTGCCAGCAGTTTACCCCCTTTCCAAGAGACCCAGTACTTC
CASSLPPFQETQYF
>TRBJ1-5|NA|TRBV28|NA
TGTGCCAGCAGTTTAGCCCCCCTAGGCCGGCCCCAGCATTTT
CASSLAPLGRPQHF
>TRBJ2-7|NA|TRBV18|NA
TGTGCCAGCTCACCAGTCGGGGGCTCCTACGAGCAGTACTTC
CASSPVGGSYEQYF
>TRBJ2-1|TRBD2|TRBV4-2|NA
TGTGCCAGCAGCCAAGCTTTGAGTAGCGGGAGGGGTGAGCAGTTCTTC
CASSQALSSGRGEQFF
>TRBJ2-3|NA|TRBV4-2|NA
TGTGCCAGCAGCCCAGGTTGGGGGGTCGACCAAGATACGCAGTATTTT
CASSPGWGVDQDTQYF
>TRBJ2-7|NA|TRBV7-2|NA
TGTGCCAGCAGCTTACAGGCACAGAATACCTACGAGCAGTACTTC
CASSLQAQNTYEQYF
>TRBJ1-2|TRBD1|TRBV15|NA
TGTGCCACCAGCAGAGGTGGGACAGGGAGTTTCGGTGGCTACACCTTC
CATSRGGTGSFGGYTF
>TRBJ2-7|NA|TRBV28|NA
TGTGCCAGCAGCCGGACGGTAAATTGGGTGCAGTACTTC
CASSRTVNWVQYF
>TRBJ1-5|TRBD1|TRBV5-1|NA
TGCGCCAGCAATCACGACAGGGATACTTGGCCCCAGCATTTT
CASNHDRDTWPQHF
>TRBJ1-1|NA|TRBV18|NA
TGTGCCAGCTCTATGGGGTTCAACACTGAAGCTTTCTTT
CASSMGFNTEAFF
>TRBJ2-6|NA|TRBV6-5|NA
TGTGCCAGCAGTTACTCCAGGGTCTCTGGGGCCAACGTCCTGACTTTC
CASSYSRVSGANVLTF
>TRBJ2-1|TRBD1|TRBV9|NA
TGTGCCAGCAGCTATCGGACAGGCTCCTACAATGAGCAGTTCTTC
CASSYRTGSYNEQFF
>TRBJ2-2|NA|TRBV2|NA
TGTGCCAGCATGAGCAGGGTATTGGGCACCGGGGAGCTGTTTTTT
CASMSRVLGTGELFF
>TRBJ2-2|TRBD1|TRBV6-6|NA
TGTGCCAGCCATCCGGGACAGGGGGCTTCCGGGGAGCTGTTTTTT
CASHPGQGASGELFF
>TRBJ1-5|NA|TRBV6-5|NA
TGTGCCAGCAGGTTCGACAGGAATAGCAATCAGCCCCAGCATTTT
CASRFDRNSNQPQHF
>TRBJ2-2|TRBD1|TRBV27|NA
TGTGCCACGGGAGGTCTGGGACAGGGGGCATCCGGGGAGCTGTTTTTT
CATGGLGQGASGELFF
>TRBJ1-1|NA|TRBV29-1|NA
TGCAGCGTTGTCAGGGTTTTAGTGAACACTGAAGCTTTCTTT
CSVVRVLVNTEAFF
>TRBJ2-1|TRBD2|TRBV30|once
TGTGCCTGGAGTACTAGCGGAGGGGGGAATGAGCAGTTCTTC
CAWSTSGGGNEQFF
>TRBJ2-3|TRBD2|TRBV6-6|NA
TGTGCCAGCAGTTTCGCTAGCGGGATGCCCGCAGATACGCAGTATTTT
CASSFASGMPADTQYF
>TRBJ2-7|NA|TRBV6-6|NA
TGTGCCAGCAAGGGGACATCCGATTACGAGCAGTACTTC
CASKGTSDYEQYF
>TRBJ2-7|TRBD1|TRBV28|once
TGTGCCAGCAGTTCACAGGGGCGCGAGCAGTACTTC
CASSSQGREQYF
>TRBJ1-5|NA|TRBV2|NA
TGTGCCAGCAGTGTGGGGGGGATTCAGCCCCAGCATTTT
CASSVGGIQPQHF
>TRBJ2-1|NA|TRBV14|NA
TGTGCCAGCAGCCGCAAAGGTTGGTTTCAGGGCTACAATGAGCAGTTCTTC
CASSRKGWFQGYNEQFF
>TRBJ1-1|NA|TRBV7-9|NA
TGTGCCAGCAGCCTCACAACAGGGTTTGGTTCTGAAGCTTTCTTT
CASSLTTGFGSEAFF
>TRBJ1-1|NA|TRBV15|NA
TGTGCCACCAGCAGAGAACCAGGGACGGGAACTGAAGCTTTCTTT
CATSREPGTGTEAFF